The present entry profiles one TCR beta chain with its context. Its antigen remains unidentified. The repertoire was sequenced with immunoSEQ multiplex PCR; TCRdb's copy has only in-frame clones and lacks some. Among tens of thousands of clones listed, 80% to 85% were seen once. Germline CDR1 MNHNS, CDR2 SASEGT. This CDR3 has 13 amino acids. Trimming left V 9 bases short and J 1 base short, with 12 bases between. This sample is drawn from a study of radiotherapy plus CTLA-4 blockade in lung cancer. Study-wide results and caveats: The best prediction of response reportedly came from early blood T cell clone dynamics, with interferon-beta.

This rearrangement joins TRBV6-1 to TRBJ1-1; D perhaps matches TRBD1 (5 bases). Material: peripheral blood, obtained from a patient treated with radiotherapy plus ipilimumab. This receptor was identified in a human donor with non-small cell lung cancer that progressed on radiotherapy plus ipilimumab. The CDR3 nucleotides read TGTGCCAGTGGGGCCAGAGCGAACACTGAAGCTTTCTTT. It specifies CASGARANTEAFF.